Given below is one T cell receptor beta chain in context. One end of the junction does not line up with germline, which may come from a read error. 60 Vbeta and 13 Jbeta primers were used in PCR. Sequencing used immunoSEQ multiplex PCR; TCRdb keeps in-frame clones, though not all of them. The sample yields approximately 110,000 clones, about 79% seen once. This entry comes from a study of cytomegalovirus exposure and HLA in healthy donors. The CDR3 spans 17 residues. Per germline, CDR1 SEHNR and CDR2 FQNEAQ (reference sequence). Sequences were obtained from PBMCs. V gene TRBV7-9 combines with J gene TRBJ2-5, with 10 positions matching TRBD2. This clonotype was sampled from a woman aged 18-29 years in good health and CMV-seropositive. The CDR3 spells CSSSSSTSGTLAETQYF. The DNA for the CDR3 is TGTTCCAGCAGCTCCTCCACTAGCGGGACATTAGCGGAGACCCAGTACTTC.